These 20 T cell receptor beta chains share one sample of origin, sequenced in a study of chemoradiotherapy in HPV16-positive cancers. Assay used: immunoSEQ multiplex PCR; TCRdb lists only in-frame clones, some missing. Among about 12,000 clones, approximately 78% were seen once, and the ten largest hold over 2%. Sampling was conducted from a patient who underwent chemoradiotherapy. These receptor sequences come from a human donor with HPV-associated anogenital cancer.

This clone has just a few counts. The chain couples TRBV11-3 to TRBJ1-2, with D tentatively TRBD1 (5 bases). The germline V gene encodes CDR1 SGHNT and CDR2 YENEEA. The ends were cut back, 0 bases at V and 8 bases at J, with 19 bases in the middle. This CDR3 spans 16 amino acids. CDR3 amino acids: CASSLDAGKGRGGYTF. The CDR3 region has the DNA TGTGCCAGCAGCTTAGATGCAGGGAAAGGACGAGGAGGCTACACCTTC.

This clone was seen a few times. This sequence joins TRBV15 and TRBJ1-2; D not resolved. The CDR3 covers 12 residues. Trimming left V 3 bases short and J 8 bases short, with 10 bases between. From germline, CDR1 is LNHNV and CDR2 YYDKDF (reference sequence). As DNA, the CDR3 is TGTGCCACCAGCAGGGAAGCGGGCGGCTACACCTTC. Translation: CATSREAGGYTF.

V usage is TRBV11-3 and J usage is TRBJ2-2; the match to TRBD1 covers 10 bases. The length of the CDR3 is 15 residues. Germline trimming cut 3 bases from V and 6 bases from J; bases unmatched to any gene: 4. Germline lookup yields CDR1 SGHNT and CDR2 YENEEA. The CDR3 DNA reads as TGTGCCAGCAGCTTGGGACAGGGGATGGCCGGGGAGCTGTTTTTT. Translating gives CASSLGQGMAGELFF.

A note on this clone: At one end, the junction sequence differs from germline, possibly due to a read error. Other DNA sequences from this sample encode an identical CDR3 as well. The rearrangement links TRBV19 to TRBJ1-2; D not certain. The CDR3 consists of 11 residues. CDR1 is LNHDA and CDR2 is SQIVND in the germline V gene (reference sequence). CDR3 in amino acids: CASSAVYGYTF. CDR3 in DNA: TGTGCCAGTAGTGCAGTCTACGGCTATACCTTC.

V usage is TRBV5-4 and J usage is TRBJ1-2; TRBD1 matches 9 bases. J was trimmed by 8 bases and V by 0 bases; bases with no gene match: 8. The CDR3 runs 15 residues. The V gene's germline CDR1 is SGHNT and CDR2 YYREEE (reference sequence). CDR3 coding DNA: TGTGCCAGCAGCTTGGCAGGGACAGGGAAGAAGGGCTACACCTTC. Its translation is CASSLAGTGKKGYTF.

This chain joins TRBV14 and TRBJ2-1, with a weak D call TRBD1 (6 bases). Deletions cut 0 bases from V and 0 bases from J, with 15 bases between. This CDR3 is 18 amino acids long. Looked up from germline, CDR1 is SGHDN and CDR2 is FVKESK. CDR3 nucleotide sequence: TGTGCCAGCAGCCAAGATCGTGTGGGGGCCAGCTCCTACAATGAGCAGTTCTTC. This translates into CASSQDRVGASSYNEQFF.

This chain links TRBV4-2 with TRBJ2-2, with D uncertain. The V end lost 4 bases, the J end lost 0 bases, and 6 bases lay between the germline ends. Germline CDR1 reads LGHNA; CDR2 reads YNFKEQ. The CDR3 contains 14 residues. CDR3 amino acids: CASSPHTNTGELFF. CDR3 bases: TGTGCCAGCAGCCCTCACACGAACACCGGGGAGCTGTTTTTT.

The chain combines TRBV7-8 with TRBJ2-3; D gene ambiguous. Germline V gives CDR1 SGHVS, CDR2 FQNEAQ. The CDR3 totals 15 residues. Trimming removed 5 bases at V and 0 bases at J, with 12 bases between. The CDR3 nucleotides read TGTGCCAGCAGCGCGGACCGCGCAAGCACAGATACGCAGTATTTT. Protein sequence: CASSADRASTDTQYF.

This chain joins TRBV9 and TRBJ1-6; 8 positions agree with TRBD1. The CDR3 spans 15 residues. Germline lookup yields CDR1 SGDLS and CDR2 YYNGEE. V gave up 4 bases and J gave up 6 bases; unmatched junction bases: 6. CDR3 amino acids: CASSPRTGSNSPLHF. The CDR3 DNA reads TGTGCCAGCAGCCCCCGGACAGGGAGTAATTCACCCCTCCACTTT.

The rearrangement joins TRBV7-2 to TRBJ2-7; possibly TRBD2 for D (5 bases). V lost 3 bases, J lost 7 bases, and 10 bases lay in between. The germline V gene has CDR1 SGHTA and CDR2 FQGNSA. CDR3 size: 12 residues. In DNA, the CDR3 is TGTGCCAGCAGCTTTACTAGTCGGGAGCAGTACTTC. It encodes CASSFTSREQYF.

The chain employs TRBV6-6 and TRBJ2-7, with no clear D. With 2 bases removed from V and 2 bases from J, the gap between germline ends came to 10 bases. The CDR3 has 14 amino acids. Per the germline V gene, CDR1 is MNHNY and CDR2 is SVGAGI (reference sequence). The CDR3 loop is CASSYQQSTYEQYF. CDR3 sequence (DNA): TGTGCCAGCAGTTACCAACAGTCAACCTACGAGCAGTACTTC.

The V call is TRBV6-1, the J call TRBJ1-3; D may be TRBD1 (5 bases). CDR3 length equals 16 residues. V lost 0 bases and J lost 0, with 9 bases in between. From germline, CDR1 is MNHNS and CDR2 SASEGT. The CDR3 region has the DNA TGTGCCAGCAGTGAAGCCCCTGACAGCTCTGGAAACACCATATATTTT. Translating it yields CASSEAPDSSGNTIYF.

The chain carries TRBV7-6 and TRBJ2-3, with no clear D. This CDR3 has 12 amino acids. CDR1 and CDR2 (germline): SGHVS, FNYEAQ. V was pared by 4 bases and J by 6 bases, with 8 bases between. DNA for the CDR3: TGTGCCAGCAGCTCTTACTTGGATACGCAGTATTTT. This translates into CASSSYLDTQYF.

This clone has only a few counts. The J gene is TRBJ1-5, the V gene TRBV5-1, with D unresolved. The CDR3 is 13 amino acids. Trimming stripped 2 bases from V and 0 bases from J, with 3 bases between. The germline CDR1 and CDR2 sequences are SGHRS and YFSETQ. CDR3 coding DNA: TGCGCCAGCAGCTTAAATAGCAATCAGCCCCAGCATTTT. Residues: CASSLNSNQPQHF.

The chain uses TRBV11-3 and TRBJ1-4; TRBD1 agrees at 8 bases. Trimming removed 4 bases from V and 7 bases from J; junction bases left unmatched: 2. The CDR3 is made up of 13 amino acids. The germline V gene has CDR1 SGHNT and CDR2 YENEEA. In DNA form, the CDR3 reads TGTGCCAGCAGCTCAACAGGGGGTGAAAAACTGTTTTTT. It is translated as CASSSTGGEKLFF.

The rearrangement joins TRBV6-1 to TRBJ1-5, with 8 bases aligning to TRBD1. This CDR3 region has 14 residues. V shed 7 bases, J shed 6 bases, and the junction held 8 bases outside the gene matches. CDR1 and CDR2 from the germline V gene are MNHNS and SASEGT. This chain's CDR3 is CASTTGGPFQPQHF. The CDR3 bases are TGTGCCAGCACCACAGGGGGGCCTTTTCAGCCCCAGCATTTT.

This clone was recorded a few times. The chain carries TRBV5-4 and TRBJ1-2; D is undetermined. The length of the CDR3 is 14 residues. The V gene's germline CDR1 is SGHNT and CDR2 YYREEE (reference sequence). V was pared by 2 bases and J by 4 bases, with 12 bases between. The CDR3 loop is CASSFSWKGYGYTF. The CDR3 DNA is TGTGCCAGCAGCTTCTCTTGGAAGGGCTATGGCTACACCTTC. Together with reference TRBV5-4 and TRBJ1-2, the CDR3 gives the full variable domain: ETGVTQSPTHLIKTRGQQVTLRCSSQSGHNTVSWYQQALGQGPQFIFQYYREEENGRGNFPPRFSGLQFPNYSSELNVNALELDDSALYLCASSFSWKGYGYTFGSGTRLTVV.

The V gene is TRBV28, the J gene TRBJ2-3; D remains ambiguous. Trimming removed 6 bases from V and 5 bases from J, with 3 bases in between. The CDR3 length is 10 residues. Germline assignment: CDR1 MDHEN and CDR2 SYDVKM. CDR3 coding DNA: TGTGCCAGCAGCCGAGATACGCAGTATTTT. It yields the protein CASSRDTQYF. The full variable domain, its missing parts supplied by reference TRBV28 and TRBJ2-3, is DVKVTQSSRYLVKRTGEKVFLECVQDMDHENMFWYRQDPGLGLRLIYFSYDVKMKEKGDIPEGYSVSREKKERFSLILESASTNQTSMYLCASSRDTQYFGPGTRLTVL.

The chain joins TRBV5-6 to TRBJ1-1, with 8 positions matching TRBD1. CDR1 and CDR2 (germline): SGHDT, YYEEEE. The CDR3 covers 16 residues. Trimming at V came to 4 bases and at J to 0 bases, leaving 8 bases not matched to a gene. For the CDR3, the DNA is TGTGCCAGCAGCAGAAGGGGACAGGTGATGAACACTGAAGCTTTCTTT. Its translation is CASSRRGQVMNTEAFF.

V and J are TRBV2 and TRBJ1-3, with 11 bases lining up with TRBD1. After removal of 9 bases from V and 4 bases from J, the junction contained 17 bases not matched to a gene. The germline CDR1 and CDR2 sequences are SNHLY and FYNNEI. The CDR3 totals 18 residues. The DNA of the CDR3 is TGTGCCAGTACAGTACTCCGGACAGGGGGCAAGGCAGGAAACACCATATATTTT. Translation: CASTVLRTGGKAGNTIYF.